These 10 T cell receptor beta chains were sequenced from one sample in a study of beta chain features in type 1 diabetes. Study conclusions and caveats: Moderate yet significant TCRB CDR3 shortening was seen in Type 1 diabetes patients in all four CD4+ subsets.

These receptors have no identified antigens. Sequencing targeted expressed TCRB transcripts, as all isolated RNA had been reverse transcribed. TCRdb's copy holds only in-frame clones and misses some; the assay was immunoSEQ multiplex PCR. Of 150,000 to 190,000 clones listed, about a tenth are singletons. The material sequenced was central memory CD4+ T cells from blood. These receptors came from a man aged 25 to 40 with type 1 diabetes.

The sample holds a few counts of this clone. The chain is built from TRBV29-1 and TRBJ2-1; TRBD1 aligns across 7 bases. Trimming at V came to 1 base and at J to 6 bases, leaving 0 bases not matched to a gene. This CDR3 region has 12 residues. Germline CDR1 and CDR2: SQVTM and ANQGSEA. CDR3 sequence reads: CSVEAGGNEQFF. Here the CDR3 DNA reads TGCAGCGTTGAAGCAGGGGGCAATGAGCAGTTCTTC.

This clone was seen more than once but under ten times. V is TRBV5-1 and J is TRBJ2-5, with D possibly TRBD2 on 5 matching bases. V dropped 3 bases and J dropped 2 bases, with 11 bases sitting between them. Germline CDR1 SGHRS, CDR2 YFSETQ. The CDR3 length is 14 residues. In DNA, the CDR3 is TGCGCCAGCAGCTCGGACTTGGCACAAGAGACCCAGTACTTC. Translating gives CASSSDLAQETQYF.

This chain joins TRBV5-4 and TRBJ2-5; 13 positions match TRBD2. V trimming: 3 bases; J trimming: 2 bases; junction bases outside the gene matches: 4. The CDR3 is 16 amino acids. Germline V gene sequence: CDR1 SGHNT, CDR2 YYREEE (reference sequence). The CDR3 DNA reads as TGTGCCAGCAGCTCCCGGACTAGCGGGAGACAAGAGACCCAGTACTTC. Its translation: CASSSRTSGRQETQYF.

A few counts support this clone. The same CDR3 can be traced to other DNA sequences in this sample. V gene TRBV5-1 combines with J gene TRBJ2-7; 9 nucleotides line up with TRBD1. After removal of 3 bases from V and 3 bases from J, the junction contained 4 bases not matched to a gene. The germline gives CDR1 SGHRS, CDR2 YFSETQ. This CDR3 spans 14 amino acids. CDR3 DNA: TGCGCCAGCAGCTCCGGACAGGGGAGCTACGAGCAGTACTTC. Translation: CASSSGQGSYEQYF.

This clone was seen a handful of times. This chain uses TRBV7-8 with TRBJ2-7; 11 bases fit TRBD2. Germline V CDR1 and CDR2: SGHVS, FQNEAQ. This CDR3 comprises 15 residues. With 4 bases clipped from V and 0 bases from J, the junction kept 2 bases outside the gene matches. The CDR3 is CASSWGLAASYEQYF. CDR3 nucleotide sequence: TGTGCCAGCAGCTGGGGACTAGCGGCCTCCTACGAGCAGTACTTC. The complete variable domain, with remaining parts taken from reference TRBV7-8 and TRBJ2-7, reads GAGVSQSPRYKVAKRGQDVALRCDPISGHVSLFWYQQALGQGPEFLTYFQNEAQLDKSGLPSDRFFAERPEGSVSTLKIQRTQQEDSAVYLCASSWGLAASYEQYFGPGTRLTVT.

J is TRBJ2-1 and V is TRBV5-1; D is unclear. Trimming took 2 bases from V and 10 from J, leaving 10 bases between them. Looked up from germline, CDR1 is SGHRS and CDR2 is YFSETQ. There are 12 residues in the CDR3. The CDR3 nucleotides read TGCGCCAGCAGCTTCGGATTCGGGGAGCAGTTCTTC. Translated: CASSFGFGEQFF.

V usage is TRBV4-3 and J usage is TRBJ1-4; TRBD1 agrees at 8 bases. The CDR3 extends over 14 amino acids. The germline gives CDR1 LGHNA, CDR2 YSLEER. Trimming took 4 bases from V and 7 from J; bases not matched to a gene: 5. CDR3 sequence (DNA): TGCGCCAGCAGCCCCAGGGGGCAAGGTGAAAAACTGTTTTTT. Translation: CASSPRGQGEKLFF.

This clone was counted between two and nine times. The chain couples TRBV29-1 to TRBJ2-3; perhaps TRBD2 as D (6 bases). V lost 6 bases to trimming and J lost 6 bases, with 19 bases between them. CDR3 length: 14 residues. Germline V gene data show CDR1 as SQVTM and CDR2 as ANQGSEA. CDR3 region: CSVATSLTMDTQYF. DNA of the CDR3: TGCAGCGTCGCGACTAGTCTTACTATGGATACGCAGTATTTT.

This clone has more than one count but fewer than ten. The rearrangement links TRBV6-5 to TRBJ2-7, with 9 bases lining up with TRBD2. J lost 4 bases, V lost 8 bases, and 3 bases had no gene match. This CDR3 has 12 residues. CDR1 is MNHEY and CDR2 is SVGAGI in the germline V gene. In nucleotides, the CDR3 is TGTGCCAGCTCGCTAGCGGGATACGAGCAGTACTTC. Translated: CASSLAGYEQYF.

The table lists this clone with a few counts. The chain links TRBV6-5 to TRBJ1-5; TRBD1 is a possible D gene (6 bases). CDR1 is MNHEY, CDR2 SVGAGI, per germline. V lost 0 bases, J lost 5 bases, and 11 bases lay in between. The CDR3 totals 15 residues. CDR3: CASSYSVTGDQPQHF. CDR3 nucleotides: TGTGCCAGCAGTTACTCGGTGACAGGAGATCAGCCCCAGCATTTT.